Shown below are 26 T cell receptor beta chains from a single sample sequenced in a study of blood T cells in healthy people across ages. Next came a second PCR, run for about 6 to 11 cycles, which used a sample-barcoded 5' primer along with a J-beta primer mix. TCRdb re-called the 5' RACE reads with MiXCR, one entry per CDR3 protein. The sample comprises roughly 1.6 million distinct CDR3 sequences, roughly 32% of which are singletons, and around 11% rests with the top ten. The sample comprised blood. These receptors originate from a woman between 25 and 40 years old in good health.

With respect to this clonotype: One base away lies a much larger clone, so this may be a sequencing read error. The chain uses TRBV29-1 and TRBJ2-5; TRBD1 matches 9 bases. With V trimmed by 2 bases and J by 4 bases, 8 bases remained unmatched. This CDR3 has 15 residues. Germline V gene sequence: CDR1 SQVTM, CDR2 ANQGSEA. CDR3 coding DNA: TGCAGCGTTGAACTAGAGACAGGGGGGAGAGAGACCCAGTACTTC. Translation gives CSVELETGGRETQYF.

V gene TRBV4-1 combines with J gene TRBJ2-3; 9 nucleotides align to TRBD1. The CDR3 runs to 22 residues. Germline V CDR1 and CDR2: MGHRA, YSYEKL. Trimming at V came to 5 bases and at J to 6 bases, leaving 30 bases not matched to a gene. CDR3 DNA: TGCGCCAGCAGCAGAAACCTTAACAGGGGGCGCGGAAGGGCTTTAATTGGGGATACGCAGTATTTT. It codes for CASSRNLNRGRGRALIGDTQYF.

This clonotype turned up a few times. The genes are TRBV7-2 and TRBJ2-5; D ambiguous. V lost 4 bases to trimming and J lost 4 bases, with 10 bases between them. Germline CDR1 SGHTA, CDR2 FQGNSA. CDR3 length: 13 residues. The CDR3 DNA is TGTGCCAGCAGCTGGAAGAGTGGAGAGACCCAGTACTTC. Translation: CASSWKSGETQYF.

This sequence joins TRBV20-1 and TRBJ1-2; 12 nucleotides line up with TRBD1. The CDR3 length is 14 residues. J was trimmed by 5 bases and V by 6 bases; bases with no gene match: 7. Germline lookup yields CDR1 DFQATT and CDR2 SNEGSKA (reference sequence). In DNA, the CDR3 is TGCAGTGCCAGTGGGGGACAGGGGGCATATGGCTACACCTTC. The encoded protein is CSASGGQGAYGYTF.

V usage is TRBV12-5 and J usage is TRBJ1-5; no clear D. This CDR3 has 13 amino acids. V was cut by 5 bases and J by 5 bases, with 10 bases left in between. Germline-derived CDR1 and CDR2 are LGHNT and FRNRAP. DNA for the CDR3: TGTGCTAGTGGTCCAGACTACCATCAGCCCCAGCATTTT. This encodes CASGPDYHQPQHF.

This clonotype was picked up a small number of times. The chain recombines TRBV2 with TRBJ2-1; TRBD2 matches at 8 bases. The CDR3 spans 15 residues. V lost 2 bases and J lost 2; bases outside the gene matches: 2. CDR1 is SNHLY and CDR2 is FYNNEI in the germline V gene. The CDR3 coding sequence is TGTGCCAGCAGTGAAAGTAGCGGGGCCTACAATGAGCAGTTCTTC. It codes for CASSESSGAYNEQFF.

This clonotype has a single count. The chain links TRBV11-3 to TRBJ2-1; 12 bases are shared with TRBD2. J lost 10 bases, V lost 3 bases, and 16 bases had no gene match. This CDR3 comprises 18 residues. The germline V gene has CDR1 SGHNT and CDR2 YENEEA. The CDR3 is CASSFNPLTSGGLGEQFF. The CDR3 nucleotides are TGTGCCAGCAGCTTTAACCCCCTGACTAGCGGGGGCTTGGGGGAGCAGTTCTTC.

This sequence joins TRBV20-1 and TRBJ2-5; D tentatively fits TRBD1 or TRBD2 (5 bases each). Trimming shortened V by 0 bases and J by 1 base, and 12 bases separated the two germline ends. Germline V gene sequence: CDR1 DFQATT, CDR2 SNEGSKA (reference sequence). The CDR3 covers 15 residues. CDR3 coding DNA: TGCAGTGCTAGAGATGGGACCATCCCCCAAGAGACCCAGTACTTC. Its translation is CSARDGTIPQETQYF.

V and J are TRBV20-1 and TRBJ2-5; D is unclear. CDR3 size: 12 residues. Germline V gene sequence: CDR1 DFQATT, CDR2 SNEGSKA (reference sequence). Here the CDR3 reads CIGAADQETQYF. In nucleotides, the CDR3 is TGCATCGGCGCGGCAGACCAAGAGACCCAGTACTTC.

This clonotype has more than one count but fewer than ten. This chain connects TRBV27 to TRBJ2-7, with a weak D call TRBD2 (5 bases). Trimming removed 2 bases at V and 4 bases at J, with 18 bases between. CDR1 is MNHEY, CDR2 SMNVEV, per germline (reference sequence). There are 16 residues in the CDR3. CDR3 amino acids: CASSLTLRGSDYEQYF. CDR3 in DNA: TGTGCCAGCAGTTTAACCCTCCGGGGTTCGGATTACGAGCAGTACTTC.

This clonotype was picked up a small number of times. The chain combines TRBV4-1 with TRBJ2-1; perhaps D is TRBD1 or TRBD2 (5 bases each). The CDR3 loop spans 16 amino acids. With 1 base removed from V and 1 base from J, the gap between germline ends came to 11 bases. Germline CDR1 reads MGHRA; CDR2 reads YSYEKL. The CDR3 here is CASSQGPGRSYNEQFF. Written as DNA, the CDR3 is TGCGCCAGCAGCCAAGGTCCGGGGCGGTCCTACAATGAGCAGTTCTTC.

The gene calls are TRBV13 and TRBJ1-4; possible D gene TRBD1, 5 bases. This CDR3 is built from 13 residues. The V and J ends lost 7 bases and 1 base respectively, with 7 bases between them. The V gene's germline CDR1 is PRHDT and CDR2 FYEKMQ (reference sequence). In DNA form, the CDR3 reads TGTGCCAGCATCGACAGAACTAATGAAAAACTGTTTTTT. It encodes CASIDRTNEKLFF.

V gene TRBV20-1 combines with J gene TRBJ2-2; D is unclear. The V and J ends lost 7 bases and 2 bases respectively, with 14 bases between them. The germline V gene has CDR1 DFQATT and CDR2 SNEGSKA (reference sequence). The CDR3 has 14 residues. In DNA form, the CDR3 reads TGCAGTGTCCGCCGCAGTAGAAACACCGGGGAGCTGTTTTTT. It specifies CSVRRSRNTGELFF.

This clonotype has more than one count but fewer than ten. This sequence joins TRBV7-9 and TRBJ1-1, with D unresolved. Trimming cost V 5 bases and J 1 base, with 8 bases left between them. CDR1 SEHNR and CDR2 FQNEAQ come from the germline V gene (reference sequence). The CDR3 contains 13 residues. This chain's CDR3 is CASSADQNTEAFF. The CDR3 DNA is TGTGCCAGCAGCGCGGACCAGAACACTGAAGCTTTCTTT. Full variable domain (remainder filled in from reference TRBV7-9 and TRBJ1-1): DTGVSQNPRHKITKRGQNVTFRCDPISEHNRLYWYRQTLGQGPEFLTYFQNEAQLEKSRLLSDRFSAERPKGSFSTLEIQRTEQGDSAMYLCASSADQNTEAFFGQGTRLTVV.

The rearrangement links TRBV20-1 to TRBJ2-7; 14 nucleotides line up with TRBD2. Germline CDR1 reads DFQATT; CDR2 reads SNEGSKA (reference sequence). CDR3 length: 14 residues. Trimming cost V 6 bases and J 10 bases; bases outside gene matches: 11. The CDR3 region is CSAHSGTSGRSQYF. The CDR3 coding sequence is TGCAGTGCCCATTCCGGGACTAGCGGGAGAAGTCAGTACTTC.

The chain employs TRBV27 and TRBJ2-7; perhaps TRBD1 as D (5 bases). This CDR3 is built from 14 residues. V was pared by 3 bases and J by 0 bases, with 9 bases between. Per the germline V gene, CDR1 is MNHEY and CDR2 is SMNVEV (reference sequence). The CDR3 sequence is CASSFSDNSYEQYF. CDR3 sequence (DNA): TGTGCCAGCAGTTTCTCGGACAACTCCTACGAGCAGTACTTC.

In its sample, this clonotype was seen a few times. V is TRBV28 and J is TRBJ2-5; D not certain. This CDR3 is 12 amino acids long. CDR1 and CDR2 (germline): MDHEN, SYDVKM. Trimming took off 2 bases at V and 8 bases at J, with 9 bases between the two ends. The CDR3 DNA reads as TGTGCCAGCAGTTTAGTCCGCAACACCCAGTACTTC. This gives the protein CASSLVRNTQYF.

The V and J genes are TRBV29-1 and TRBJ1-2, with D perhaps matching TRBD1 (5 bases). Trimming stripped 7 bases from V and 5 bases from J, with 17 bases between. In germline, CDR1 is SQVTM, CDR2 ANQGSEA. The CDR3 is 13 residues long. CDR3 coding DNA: TGCAGCGCCCGGACCGAGGGACCATATGGCTACACCTTC. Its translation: CSARTEGPYGYTF.

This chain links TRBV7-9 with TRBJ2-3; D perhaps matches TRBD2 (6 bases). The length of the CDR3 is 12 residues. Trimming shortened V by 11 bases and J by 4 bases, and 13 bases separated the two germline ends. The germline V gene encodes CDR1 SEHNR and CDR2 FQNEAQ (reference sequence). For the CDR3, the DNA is TGTGCCGGCGGGGAGTCCTCAGATACGCAGTATTTT. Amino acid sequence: CAGGESSDTQYF.

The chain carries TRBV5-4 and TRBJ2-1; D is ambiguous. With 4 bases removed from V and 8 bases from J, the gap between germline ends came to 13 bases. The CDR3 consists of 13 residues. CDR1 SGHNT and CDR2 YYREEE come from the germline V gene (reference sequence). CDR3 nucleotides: TGTGCCAGCAGCGACACCGACGGCGATGAGCAGTTCTTC. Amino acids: CASSDTDGDEQFF. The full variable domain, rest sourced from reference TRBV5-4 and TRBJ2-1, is ETGVTQSPTHLIKTRGQQVTLRCSSQSGHNTVSWYQQALGQGPQFIFQYYREEENGRGNFPPRFSGLQFPNYSSELNVNALELDDSALYLCASSDTDGDEQFFGPGTRLTVL.

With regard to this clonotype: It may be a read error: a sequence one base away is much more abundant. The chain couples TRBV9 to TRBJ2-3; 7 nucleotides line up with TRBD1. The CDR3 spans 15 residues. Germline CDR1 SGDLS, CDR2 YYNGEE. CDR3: CASNVDGTVTDTQYF. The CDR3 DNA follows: TGTGCCAGCAACGTAGACGGGACAGTCACAGATACGCAGTATTTT.

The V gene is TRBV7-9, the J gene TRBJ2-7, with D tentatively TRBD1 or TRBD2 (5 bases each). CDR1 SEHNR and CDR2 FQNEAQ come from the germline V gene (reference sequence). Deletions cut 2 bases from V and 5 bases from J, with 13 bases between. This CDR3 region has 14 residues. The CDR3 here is CASSLWGSKDEQYF. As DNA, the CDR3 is TGTGCCAGCAGCTTATGGGGGTCTAAGGACGAGCAGTACTTC.

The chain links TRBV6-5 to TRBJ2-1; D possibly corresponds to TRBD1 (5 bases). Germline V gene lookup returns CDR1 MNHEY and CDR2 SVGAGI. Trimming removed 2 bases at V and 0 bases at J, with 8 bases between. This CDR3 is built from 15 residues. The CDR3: CASSYKGPSYNEQFF. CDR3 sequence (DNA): TGTGCCAGCAGTTACAAGGGGCCCTCCTACAATGAGCAGTTCTTC.

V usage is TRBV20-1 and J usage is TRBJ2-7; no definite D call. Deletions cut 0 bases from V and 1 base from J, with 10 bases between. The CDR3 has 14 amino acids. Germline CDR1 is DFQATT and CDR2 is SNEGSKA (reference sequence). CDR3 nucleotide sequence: TGCAGTGCTAGAGATATGGCCTCATCCTACGAGCAGTACTTC. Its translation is CSARDMASSYEQYF.

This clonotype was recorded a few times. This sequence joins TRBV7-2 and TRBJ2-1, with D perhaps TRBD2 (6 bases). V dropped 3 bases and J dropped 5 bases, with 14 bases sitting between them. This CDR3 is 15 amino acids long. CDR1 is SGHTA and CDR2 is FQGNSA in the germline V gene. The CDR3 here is CASSFAGPANNEQFF. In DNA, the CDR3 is TGTGCCAGCAGCTTCGCGGGGCCCGCTAACAATGAGCAGTTCTTC.

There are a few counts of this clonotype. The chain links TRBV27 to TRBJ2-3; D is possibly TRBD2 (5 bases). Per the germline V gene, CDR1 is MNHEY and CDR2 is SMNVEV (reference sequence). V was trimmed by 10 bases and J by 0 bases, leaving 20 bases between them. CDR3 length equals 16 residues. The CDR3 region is CATSGWGASSTDTQYF. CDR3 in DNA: TGTGCCACCTCCGGGTGGGGAGCCTCTAGCACAGATACGCAGTATTTT.